Listed below are T cell receptor beta chains from one sample, sequenced in a study of shared clonotypes between healthy human individuals. Using immunoSEQ multiplex PCR, the repertoire was profiled, and TCRdb retains in-frame clones only, with some absent. The sample carries roughly 2.2 million clones, about 90% recorded once. The material sequenced was naive CD4+ T cells from PBMCs. All receptors derive from a man aged 18 to 35 in good health. Some clones in this sample may be carry-over from other donors' samples. Both conserved end residues are part of each CDR3. A D gene is named only where the DNA matches it firmly. Some rows have no size entry. The others give once, few or many, or a class for an expanded clone.

TRBJ1-2 | TRBV5-4 | - | - | 13 | CASSLGTAYGYTF | TGTGCCAGCAGCTTGGGGACAGCCTATGGCTACACCTTC
TRBJ1-5 | TRBV6-6 | - | TRBD1 | 15 | CASSLDRVGNQPQHF | TGTGCCAGCAGCCTTGACAGGGTCGGGAATCAGCCCCAGCATTTT
TRBJ1-2 | TRBV7-2 | - | - | 15 | CASSPFHRDVYGYTF | TGTGCCAGCAGCCCCTTTCACAGAGACGTATATGGCTACACCTTC
TRBJ2-3 | TRBV7-3 | - | - | 13 | CASSFGGTDTQYF | TGTGCCAGCAGCTTCGGCGGCACAGATACGCAGTATTTT
TRBJ1-3 | TRBV6-1 | - | - | 15 | CASSEARGAGNTIYF | TGTGCCAGCAGTGAAGCGCGGGGCGCTGGAAACACCATATATTTT
TRBJ2-3 | TRBV6-5 | - | TRBD2 | 13 | CASSSPGRVTQYF | TGTGCCAGCAGTTCCCCCGGGAGGGTTACGCAGTATTTT
TRBJ2-5 | TRBV2 | - | TRBD1 | 16 | CASSDLDRGLQETQYF | TGTGCCAGCAGTGATTTGGACAGGGGCCTCCAAGAGACCCAGTACTTC
TRBJ2-7 | TRBV18 | once | TRBD1 | 13 | CASSRDRGLEQYF | TGTGCCAGCTCACGGGACAGGGGGCTCGAGCAGTACTTC
TRBJ2-4 | TRBV19 | - | TRBD2 | 14 | CASTDGGTGNIQYF | TGTGCCAGTACCGACGGGGGGACCGGGAACATTCAGTACTTC
TRBJ2-2 | TRBV7-3 | - | TRBD2 | 20 | CASSFTSPGASGRGDGELFF | TGTGCCAGCAGCTTTACTTCCCCCGGGGCTAGCGGGAGAGGTGACGGGGAGCTGTTTTTT
TRBJ2-3 | TRBV25-1 | - | - | 13 | CATTATRGDTQYF | TGTGCCACGACAGCTACCCGGGGGGATACGCAGTATTTT
TRBJ1-5 | TRBV5-8 | - | - | 15 | CASSLGPSLGQPQHF | TGTGCCAGCAGCTTGGGACCCTCCTTGGGTCAGCCCCAGCATTTT
TRBJ1-4 | TRBV18 | - | TRBD1 | 15 | CASSPGTGYNEKLFF | TGTGCCAGCTCACCAGGGACAGGGTATAATGAAAAACTGTTTTTT
TRBJ1-1 | TRBV7-9 | - | - | 13 | CASSSEGGAKAFF | TGTGCCAGCAGCTCCGAGGGGGGGGCAAAAGCTTTCTTT
TRBJ2-5 | TRBV5-1 | - | - | 13 | CASWGDWEETQYF | TGCGCCAGCTGGGGGGACTGGGAGGAGACCCAGTACTTC
TRBJ2-5 | TRBV7-3 | - | - | 16 | CASSLLGRQIQETQYF | TGTGCCAGCAGCTTATTGGGTAGGCAGATTCAAGAGACCCAGTACTTC
TRBJ2-5 | TRBV20-1 | - | - | 10 | CSAQEETQYF | TGCAGTGCCCAGGAAGAGACCCAGTACTTC
TRBJ1-2 | TRBV9 | - | - | 11 | CASSVAGGYTF | TGTGCCAGCAGCGTAGCTGGGGGCTACACCTTC
TRBJ1-2 | TRBV10-3 | - | - | 16 | CAISESRQTRNYGYTF | TGTGCCATCAGTGAGTCACGACAGACCCGTAACTATGGCTACACCTTC
TRBJ2-7 | TRBV7-6 | - | - | 14 | CASSLEASLGEQYF | TGTGCCAGCAGCTTAGAGGCCTCCCTGGGCGAGCAGTACTTC